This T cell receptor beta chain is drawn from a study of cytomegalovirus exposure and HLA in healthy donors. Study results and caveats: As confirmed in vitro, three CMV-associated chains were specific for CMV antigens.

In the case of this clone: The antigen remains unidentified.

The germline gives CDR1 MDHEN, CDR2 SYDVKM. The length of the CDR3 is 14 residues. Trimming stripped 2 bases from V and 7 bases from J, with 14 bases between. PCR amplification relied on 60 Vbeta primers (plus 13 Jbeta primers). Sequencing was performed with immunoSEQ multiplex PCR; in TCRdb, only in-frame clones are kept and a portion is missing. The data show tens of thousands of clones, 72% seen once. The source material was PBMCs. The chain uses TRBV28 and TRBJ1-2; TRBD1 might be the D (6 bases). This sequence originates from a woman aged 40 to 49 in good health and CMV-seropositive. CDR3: CASSLARGVGGYTF. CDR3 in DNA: TGTGCCAGCAGTTTAGCCAGGGGAGTAGGTGGCTACACCTTC.